This T cell receptor beta chain was obtained from a study of T cell responses to AZD1222 COVID-19 vaccine. CDR3 length: 14 amino acids. Trimming left V 4 bases short and J 1 base short, with 10 bases between. CDR1 is SEHNR and CDR2 is FQNEAQ in the germline V gene (reference sequence). Method: immunoSEQ multiplex PCR; TCRdb's copy keeps in-frame clones and lacks some. Here the sample spans over 110,000 clones, under 95% being singletons. The sequence derives from an adult in good health. The chain joins TRBV7-9 to TRBJ2-5; D remains unclear. The material was peripheral blood, obtained on day 0 of AZD1222 vaccination. The CDR3 sequence: CASSSDWTQETQYF. The CDR3, as DNA: TGTGCCAGCAGCTCCGACTGGACCCAAGAGACCCAGTACTTC.